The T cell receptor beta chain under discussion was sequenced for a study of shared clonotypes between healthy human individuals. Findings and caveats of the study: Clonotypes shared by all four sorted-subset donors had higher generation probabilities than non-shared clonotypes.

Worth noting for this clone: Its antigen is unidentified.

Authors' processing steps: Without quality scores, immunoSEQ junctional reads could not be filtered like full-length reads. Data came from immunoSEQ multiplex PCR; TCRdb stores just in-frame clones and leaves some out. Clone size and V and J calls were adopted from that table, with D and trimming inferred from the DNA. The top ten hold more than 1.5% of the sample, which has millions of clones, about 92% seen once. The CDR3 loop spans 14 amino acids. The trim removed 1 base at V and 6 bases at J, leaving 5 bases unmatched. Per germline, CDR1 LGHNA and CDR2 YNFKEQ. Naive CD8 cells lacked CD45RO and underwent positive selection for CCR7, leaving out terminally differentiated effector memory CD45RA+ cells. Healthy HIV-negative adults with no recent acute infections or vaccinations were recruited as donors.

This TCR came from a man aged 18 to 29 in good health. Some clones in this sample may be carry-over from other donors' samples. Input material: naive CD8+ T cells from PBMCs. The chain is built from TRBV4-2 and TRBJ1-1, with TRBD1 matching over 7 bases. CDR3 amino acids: CASSQVEGAAEAFF. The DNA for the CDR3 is TGTGCCAGCAGCCAAGTCGAGGGGGCGGCTGAAGCTTTCTTT.